This T cell receptor beta chain was sequenced in a study of blood T cell repertoires in COVID-19. Generated by immunoSEQ multiplex PCR, the TCRdb table keeps only in-frame clones and is missing some. The data contain roughly 180,000 clones, 87% of them singletons. The length of the CDR3 is 15 residues. Germline CDR1 LGHDT, CDR2 YNNKEL (reference sequence). Germline trimming cut 2 bases from V and 5 bases from J; bases unmatched to any gene: 5. The sequenced sample consisted of PBMCs or T cells enriched from blood (not recorded which). The receptor's source is a woman in her 30s who had recovered from COVID-19. This sequence joins TRBV3-1 (or the pseudogene TRBV3-2) and TRBJ2-2; 7 positions agree with TRBD2. The CDR3 DNA reads TGTGCCAGCAGCCAACCCCAGCGGGGAACCGGGGAGCTGTTTTTT. Translated: CASSQPQRGTGELFF.